The source of this T cell receptor beta chain is a study of identical twins. A universal primer site arose from template switching, and cDNA bore unique molecular identifiers. MiXCR, run by TCRdb on the 5' RACE reads, gives a single entry per CDR3 protein. Here the sample spans 450,000 to 500,000 distinct CDR3 sequences, 14% being singletons. This clonotype was observed a handful of times. The ends were cut back, 2 bases at V and 7 bases at J, with 5 bases in the middle. CDR1 is SNHLY and CDR2 is FYNNEI in the germline V gene. This CDR3 is 12 amino acids long. This sample also belongs to another study, concerning yellow fever vaccine responses in identical twins.

The chain employs TRBV2 and TRBJ1-4; no reliable D call. Material: CD4+ T cells sorted from blood. This TCR was sampled from a woman aged 18-29 years in good health. The CDR3 reads CASSEWGEKLFF. In DNA form, the CDR3 reads TGTGCCAGCAGTGAATGGGGTGAAAAACTGTTTTTT.